This TCR beta chain was retrieved from a study of STAT3 mutations in large granular lymphocyte leukemia. General study findings and limits: In several patients, dominant TCR clone burden exceeded STAT3 mutant burden. Every T-cell large granular lymphocyte leukemia patient had at least one immunodominant TCR beta clonotype.

Comments on this clone: The antigen is undetermined.

V was cut by 7 bases and J by 3 bases, with 13 bases left in between. CDR3 length: 13 amino acids. CDR1 and CDR2 (germline): MNHEY, SVGAGI. Produced via immunoSEQ multiplex PCR; TCRdb's table is partial and in-frame only. This table has roughly 3,000 clones, roughly 88% appearing once. The clonotype originates from a man aged 35 to 55 with T-cell large granular lymphocyte leukemia. Some clones in this sample may be carry-over from other donors' samples. This chain links TRBV6-5 with TRBJ2-7; no definite D call. The sample comprised peripheral blood mononuclear cells. In DNA, the CDR3 is TGTGCCAGCAACATCAGGTTTAACTACGAGCAGTACTTC. This codes for CASNIRFNYEQYF.